Below, 5 T cell receptor beta chains from the same sample are listed, as sequenced in a study of blood T cell repertoires in COVID-19. Libraries were prepared by immunoSEQ multiplex PCR; TCRdb keeps only in-frame clonotypes and omits some of them. The sample has 350,000 to 550,000 clones; 70% to 90% are singletons. The sequenced sample was PBMCs or T cells enriched from blood (not recorded which). The origin of the receptors is a woman aged 18-29 years with acute COVID-19.

The genes are TRBV28 and TRBJ1-1; D gene uncertain. The germline V and J ends were trimmed by 6 bases and 0 bases, with 11 bases remaining between them. CDR1 and CDR2 (germline): MDHEN, SYDVKM. The CDR3 spans 14 residues. CDR3 protein: CASRSETMNTEAFF. CDR3 nucleotide sequence: TGTGCCAGCAGGTCGGAGACCATGAACACTGAAGCTTTCTTT.

V and J are TRBV7-8 and TRBJ2-1; 10 nucleotides align to TRBD2. CDR1 and CDR2 from the germline V gene are SGHVS and FQNEAQ. Trimming removed 5 bases from V and 3 bases from J; junction bases left unmatched: 10. CDR3 length: 17 amino acids. As DNA, the CDR3 is TGTGCCAGCAGCCCGCAAGCGGTAGCGGGGGGCTACAATGAGCAGTTCTTC. Translation gives CASSPQAVAGGYNEQFF.

The chain joins TRBV3-1 (or the pseudogene TRBV3-2) to TRBJ2-7, with 10 bases matching TRBD1. Germline-derived CDR1 and CDR2 are LGHDT and YNNKEL (reference sequence). J was trimmed by 12 bases and V by 1 base; bases with no gene match: 3. This CDR3 is 12 amino acids long. The CDR3 reads CASSQGQGARYF. As DNA, the CDR3 is TGTGCCAGCAGCCAAGGACAGGGGGCTCGGTACTTC.

This clone was picked up one time. This rearrangement joins TRBV5-1 to TRBJ2-7; D perhaps matches TRBD2 (7 bases). CDR3 length equals 18 residues. Germline V gene sequence: CDR1 SGHRS, CDR2 YFSETQ. V shed 1 base and J shed 0 bases, with 20 bases lying between them. CDR3 sequence: CASSLNLEGGASSYEQYF. The CDR3 coding sequence is TGCGCCAGCAGCTTGAACTTAGAGGGGGGGGCGAGCTCCTACGAGCAGTACTTC. The whole variable domain, filled in from reference TRBV5-1 and TRBJ2-7, reads KAGVTQTPRYLIKTRGQQVTLSCSPISGHRSVSWYQQTPGQGLQFLFEYFSETQRNKGNFPGRFSGRQFSNSRSEMNVSTLELGDSALYLCASSLNLEGGASSYEQYFGPGTRLTVT.

This chain joins TRBV7-6 and TRBJ1-5; possibly TRBD1 for D (5 bases). The CDR3 has 15 residues. Trimming took 3 bases from V and 0 from J, leaving 9 bases between them. CDR1 and CDR2 (germline): SGHVS, FNYEAQ. The CDR3: CASSLGPDSNQPQHF. For the CDR3, the DNA is TGTGCCAGCAGCTTGGGGCCGGATAGCAATCAGCCCCAGCATTTT. The full variable domain, completed using reference TRBV7-6 and TRBJ1-5, is GAGVSQSPRYKVTKRGQDVALRCDPISGHVSLYWYRQALGQGPEFLTYFNYEAQQDKSGLPNDRFSAERPEGSISTLTIQRTEQRDSAMYRCASSLGPDSNQPQHFGDGTRLSIL.